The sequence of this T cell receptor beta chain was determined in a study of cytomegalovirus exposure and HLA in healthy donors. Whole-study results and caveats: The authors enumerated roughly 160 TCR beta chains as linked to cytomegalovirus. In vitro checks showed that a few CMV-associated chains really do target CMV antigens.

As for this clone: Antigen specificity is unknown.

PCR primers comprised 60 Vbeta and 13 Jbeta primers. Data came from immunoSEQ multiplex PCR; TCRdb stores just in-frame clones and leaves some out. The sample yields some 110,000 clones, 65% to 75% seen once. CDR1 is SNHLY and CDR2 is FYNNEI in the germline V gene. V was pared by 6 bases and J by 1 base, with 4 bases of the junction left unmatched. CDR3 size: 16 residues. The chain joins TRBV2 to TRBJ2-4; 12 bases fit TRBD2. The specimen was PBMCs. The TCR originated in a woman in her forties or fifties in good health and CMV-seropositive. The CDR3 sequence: CASRGGLAGAKNIQYF. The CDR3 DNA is TGTGCCAGCAGAGGTGGACTAGCGGGGGCCAAAAACATTCAGTACTTC.